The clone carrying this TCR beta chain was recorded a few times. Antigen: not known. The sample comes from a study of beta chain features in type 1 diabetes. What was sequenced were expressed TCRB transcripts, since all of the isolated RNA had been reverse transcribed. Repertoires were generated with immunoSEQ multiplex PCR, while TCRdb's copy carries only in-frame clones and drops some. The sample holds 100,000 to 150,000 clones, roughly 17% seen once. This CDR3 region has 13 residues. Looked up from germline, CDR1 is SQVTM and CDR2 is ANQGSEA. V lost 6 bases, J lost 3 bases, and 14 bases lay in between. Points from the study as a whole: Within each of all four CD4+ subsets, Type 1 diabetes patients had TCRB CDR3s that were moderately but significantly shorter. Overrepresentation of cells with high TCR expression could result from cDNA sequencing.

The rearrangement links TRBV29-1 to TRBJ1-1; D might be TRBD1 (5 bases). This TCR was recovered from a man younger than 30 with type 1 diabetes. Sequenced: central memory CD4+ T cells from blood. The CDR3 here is CSVTRQGDTEAFF. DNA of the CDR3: TGCAGCGTCACCCGGCAGGGCGACACTGAAGCTTTCTTT.